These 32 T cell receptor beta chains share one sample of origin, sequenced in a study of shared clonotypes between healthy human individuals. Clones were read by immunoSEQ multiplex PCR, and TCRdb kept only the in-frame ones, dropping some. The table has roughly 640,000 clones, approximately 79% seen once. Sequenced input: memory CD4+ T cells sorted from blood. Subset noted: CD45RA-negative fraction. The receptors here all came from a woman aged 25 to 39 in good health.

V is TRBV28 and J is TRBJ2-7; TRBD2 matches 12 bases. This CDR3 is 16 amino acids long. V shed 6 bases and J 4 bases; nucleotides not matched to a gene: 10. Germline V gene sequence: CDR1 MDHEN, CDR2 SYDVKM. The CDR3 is CASSYNSGTSGYEQYF. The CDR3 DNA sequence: TGTGCCAGCAGCTACAACTCCGGGACTAGCGGGTACGAGCAGTACTTC.

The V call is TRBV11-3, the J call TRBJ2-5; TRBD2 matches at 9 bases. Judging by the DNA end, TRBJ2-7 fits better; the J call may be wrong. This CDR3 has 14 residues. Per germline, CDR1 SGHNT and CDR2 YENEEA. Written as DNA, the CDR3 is TGTGCCAGCAGCCGATCAGCGGGAGGCTACGAGCAGTACTTC. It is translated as CASSRSAGGYEQYF.

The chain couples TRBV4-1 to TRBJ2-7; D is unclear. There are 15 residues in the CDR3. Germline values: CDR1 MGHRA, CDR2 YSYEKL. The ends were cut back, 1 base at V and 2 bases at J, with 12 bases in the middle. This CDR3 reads CASSQAETGPYEQYF. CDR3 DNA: TGCGCCAGCAGCCAAGCGGAAACTGGCCCCTACGAGCAGTACTTC.

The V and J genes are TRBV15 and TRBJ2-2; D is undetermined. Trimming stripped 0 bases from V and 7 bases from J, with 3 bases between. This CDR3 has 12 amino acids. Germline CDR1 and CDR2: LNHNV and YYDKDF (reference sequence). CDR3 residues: CATSRDDGELFF. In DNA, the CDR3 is TGTGCCACCAGCAGAGATGACGGGGAGCTGTTTTTT.

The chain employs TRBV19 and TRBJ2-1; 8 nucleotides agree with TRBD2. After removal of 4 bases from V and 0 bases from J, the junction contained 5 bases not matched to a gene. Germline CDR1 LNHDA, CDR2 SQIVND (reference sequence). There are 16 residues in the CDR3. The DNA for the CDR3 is TGTGCCAGTAGTACCCTAGCGGGTCCCTCCTACAATGAGCAGTTCTTC. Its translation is CASSTLAGPSYNEQFF.

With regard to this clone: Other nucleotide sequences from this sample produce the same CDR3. The CDR3 sequence: CASSWGRSGTQYF. CDR3 bases: TGTGCCAGCAGCTGGGGCCGATCTGGGACCCAGTACTTC. This rearrangement joins TRBV7-2 to TRBJ2-5; TRBD1 is a possible D gene (5 bases). The length of the CDR3 is 13 residues. The V end lost 4 bases, the J end lost 7 bases, and 13 bases lay between the germline ends. Germline V CDR1 and CDR2: SGHTA, FQGNSA.

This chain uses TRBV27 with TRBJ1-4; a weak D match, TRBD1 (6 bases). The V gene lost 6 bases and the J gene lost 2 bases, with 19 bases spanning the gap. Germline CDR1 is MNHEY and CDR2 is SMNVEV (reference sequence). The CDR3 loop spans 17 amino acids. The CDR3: CASSLKQGPWTNEKLFF. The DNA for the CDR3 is TGTGCCAGCAGCCTAAAACAGGGTCCGTGGACTAATGAAAAACTGTTTTTT. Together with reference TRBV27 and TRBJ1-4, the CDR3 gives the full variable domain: EAQVTQNPRYLITVTGKKLTVTCSQNMNHEYMSWYRQDPGLGLRQIYYSMNVEVTDKGDVPEGYKVSRKEKRNFPLILESPSPNQTSLYFCASSLKQGPWTNEKLFFGSGTQLSVL.

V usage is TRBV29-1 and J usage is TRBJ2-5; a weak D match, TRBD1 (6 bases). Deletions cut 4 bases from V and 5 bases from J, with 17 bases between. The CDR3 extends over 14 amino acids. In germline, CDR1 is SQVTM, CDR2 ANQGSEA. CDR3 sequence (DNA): TGCAGCGTTGGCGGATCTACAGGGACGGAGACCCAGTACTTC. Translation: CSVGGSTGTETQYF.

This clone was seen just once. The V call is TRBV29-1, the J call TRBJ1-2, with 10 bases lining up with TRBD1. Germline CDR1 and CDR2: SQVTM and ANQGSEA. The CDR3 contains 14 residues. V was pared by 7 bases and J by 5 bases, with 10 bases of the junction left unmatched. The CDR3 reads CSANLPGQGYGYTF. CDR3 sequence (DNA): TGCAGCGCAAATCTCCCGGGACAGGGGTATGGCTACACCTTC.

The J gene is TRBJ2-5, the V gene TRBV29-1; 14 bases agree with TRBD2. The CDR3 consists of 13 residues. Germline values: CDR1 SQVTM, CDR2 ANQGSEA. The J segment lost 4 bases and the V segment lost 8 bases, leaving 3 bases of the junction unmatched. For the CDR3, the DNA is TGCAGCCAAGGGACTAGCGGGAGAGAGACCCAGTACTTC. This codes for CSQGTSGRETQYF.

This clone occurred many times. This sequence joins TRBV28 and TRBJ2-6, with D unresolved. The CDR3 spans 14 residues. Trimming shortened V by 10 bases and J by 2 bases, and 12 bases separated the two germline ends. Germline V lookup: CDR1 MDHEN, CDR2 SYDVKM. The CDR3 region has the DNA TGTGCCACCCCGTCTTTCCCTGGGGCCAACGTCCTGACTTTC. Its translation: CATPSFPGANVLTF.

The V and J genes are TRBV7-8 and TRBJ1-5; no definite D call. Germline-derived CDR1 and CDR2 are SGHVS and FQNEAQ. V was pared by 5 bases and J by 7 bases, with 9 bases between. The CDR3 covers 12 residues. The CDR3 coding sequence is TGTGCCAGCAGCCTAGTAGGCCAGCCCCAGCATTTT. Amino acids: CASSLVGQPQHF. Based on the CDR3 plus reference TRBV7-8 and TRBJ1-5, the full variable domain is GAGVSQSPRYKVAKRGQDVALRCDPISGHVSLFWYQQALGQGPEFLTYFQNEAQLDKSGLPSDRFFAERPEGSVSTLKIQRTQQEDSAVYLCASSLVGQPQHFGDGTRLSIL.

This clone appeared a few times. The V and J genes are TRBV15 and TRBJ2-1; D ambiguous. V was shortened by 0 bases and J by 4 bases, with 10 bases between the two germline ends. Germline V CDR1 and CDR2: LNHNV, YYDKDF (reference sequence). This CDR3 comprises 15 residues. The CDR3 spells CATSRDKTRYNEQFF. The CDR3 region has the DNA TGTGCCACCAGCAGAGATAAGACTCGTTACAATGAGCAGTTCTTC.

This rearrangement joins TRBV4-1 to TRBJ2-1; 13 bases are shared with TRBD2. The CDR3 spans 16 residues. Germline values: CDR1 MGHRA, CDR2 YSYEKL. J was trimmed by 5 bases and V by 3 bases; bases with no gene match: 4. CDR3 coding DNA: TGCGCCAGCAGCCAGGGGACTAGCGGGAACAACAATGAGCAGTTCTTC. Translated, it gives CASSQGTSGNNNEQFF.

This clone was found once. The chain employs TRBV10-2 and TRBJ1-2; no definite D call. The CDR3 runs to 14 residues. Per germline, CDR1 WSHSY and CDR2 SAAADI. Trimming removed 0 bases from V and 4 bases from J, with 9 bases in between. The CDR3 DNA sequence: TGCGCCAGCAGTGAGTCGAGGCAGCTCTATGGCTACACCTTC. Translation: CASSESRQLYGYTF.

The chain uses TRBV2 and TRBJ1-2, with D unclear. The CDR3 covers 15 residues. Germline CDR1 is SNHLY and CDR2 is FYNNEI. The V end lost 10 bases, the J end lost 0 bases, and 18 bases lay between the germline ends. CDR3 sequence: CATLPQTVANYGYTF. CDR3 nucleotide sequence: TGTGCCACTCTCCCCCAAACAGTAGCTAACTATGGCTACACCTTC.

This chain's CDR3 is CASTDPAGDYGYTF. DNA of the CDR3: TGTGCCAGCACCGACCCCGCAGGGGACTATGGCTACACCTTC. The chain combines TRBV28 with TRBJ1-2; D might be TRBD1 (6 bases). Germline V gene lookup returns CDR1 MDHEN and CDR2 SYDVKM. This CDR3 has 14 amino acids. Trimming stripped 7 bases from V and 3 bases from J, with 15 bases between.

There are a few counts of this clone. The DNA of the CDR3 is TGTGCCAGCAGTTTAACCCCCAGACAGGGTTGGACTGAAGCTTTCTTT. Translated: CASSLTPRQGWTEAFF. The chain combines TRBV27 with TRBJ1-1; 7 bases map to TRBD1. Germline CDR1 is MNHEY and CDR2 is SMNVEV (reference sequence). Unmatched junction bases numbered 11, after V lost 2 bases and J lost 5 bases. This CDR3 spans 16 amino acids.

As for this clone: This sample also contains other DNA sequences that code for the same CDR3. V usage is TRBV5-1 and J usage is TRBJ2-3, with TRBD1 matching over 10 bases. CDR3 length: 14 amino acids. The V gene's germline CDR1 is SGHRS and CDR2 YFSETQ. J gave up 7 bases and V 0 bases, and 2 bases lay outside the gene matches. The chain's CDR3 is CASSLGTGGNTQYF. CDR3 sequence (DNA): TGCGCCAGCAGCTTGGGGACAGGGGGTAATACGCAGTATTTT.

CDR3: CASRRTAPTDTQYF. The DNA for the CDR3 is TGTGCCAGCAGACGAACCGCCCCCACAGATACGCAGTATTTT. The chain carries TRBV6-5 and TRBJ2-3; D uncertain. The CDR3 runs to 14 residues. V lost 6 bases and J lost 2, with 12 bases in between. Germline assignment: CDR1 MNHEY and CDR2 SVGAGI.

CDR3 coding DNA: TGCGCCAGCAGCCCGCCTACTAGTCCCTACGAGCAGTACTTC. Translating it yields CASSPPTSPYEQYF. The rearrangement uses TRBV4-1 and TRBJ2-7, with TRBD2 as a possible D gene (5 bases). The CDR3 covers 14 residues. The germline gives CDR1 MGHRA, CDR2 YSYEKL. V was shortened by 4 bases and J by 2 bases, with 12 bases between the two germline ends.

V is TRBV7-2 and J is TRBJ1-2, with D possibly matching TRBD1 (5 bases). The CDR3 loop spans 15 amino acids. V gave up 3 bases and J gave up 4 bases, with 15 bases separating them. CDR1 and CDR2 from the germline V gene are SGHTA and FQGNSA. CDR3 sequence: CASSFLGRATYGYTF. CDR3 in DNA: TGTGCCAGCAGCTTTTTGGGCAGGGCTACCTATGGCTACACCTTC. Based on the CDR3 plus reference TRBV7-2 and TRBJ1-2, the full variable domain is GAGVSQSPSNKVTEKGKDVELRCDPISGHTALYWYRQSLGQGLEFLIYFQGNSAPDKSGLPSDRFSAERTGGSVSTLTIQRTQQEDSAVYLCASSFLGRATYGYTFGSGTRLTVV.

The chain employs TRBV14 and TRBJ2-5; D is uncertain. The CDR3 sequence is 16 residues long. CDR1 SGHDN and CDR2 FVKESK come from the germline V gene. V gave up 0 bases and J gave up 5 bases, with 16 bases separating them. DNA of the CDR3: TGTGCCAGCAGCCAAGAGCGTGCCCGCAGGACGGAGACCCAGTACTTC. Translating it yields CASSQERARRTETQYF.

CDR3 sequence: CASSLAGQPSYEQYF. DNA of the CDR3: TGTGCCAGCAGCTTAGCGGGGCAGCCCTCCTACGAGCAGTACTTC. The chain couples TRBV7-9 to TRBJ2-7, with D perhaps matching TRBD1 (5 bases). Trimming shortened V by 0 bases and J by 0 bases, and 9 bases separated the two germline ends. CDR1 and CDR2 from the germline V gene are SEHNR and FQNEAQ (reference sequence). This CDR3 has 15 residues.

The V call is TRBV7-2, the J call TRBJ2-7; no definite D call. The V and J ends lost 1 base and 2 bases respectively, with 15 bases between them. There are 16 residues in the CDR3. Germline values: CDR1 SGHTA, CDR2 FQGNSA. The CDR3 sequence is CASSLDQAVATYEQYF. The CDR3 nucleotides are TGTGCCAGCAGCTTAGATCAGGCGGTTGCTACCTACGAGCAGTACTTC.

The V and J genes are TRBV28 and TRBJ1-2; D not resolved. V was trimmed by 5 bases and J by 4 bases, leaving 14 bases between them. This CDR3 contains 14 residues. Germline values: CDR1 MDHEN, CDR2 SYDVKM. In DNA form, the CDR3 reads TGTGCCAGCAGTACTACGACACTCTTCTATGGCTACACCTTC. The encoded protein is CASSTTTLFYGYTF.

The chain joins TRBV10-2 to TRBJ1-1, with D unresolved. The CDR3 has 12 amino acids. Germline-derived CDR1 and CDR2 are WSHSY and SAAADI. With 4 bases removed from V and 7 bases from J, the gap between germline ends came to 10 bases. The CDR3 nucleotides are TGCGCCAGCAGTGCTTGGGGAGTTGAAGCTTTCTTT. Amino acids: CASSAWGVEAFF.

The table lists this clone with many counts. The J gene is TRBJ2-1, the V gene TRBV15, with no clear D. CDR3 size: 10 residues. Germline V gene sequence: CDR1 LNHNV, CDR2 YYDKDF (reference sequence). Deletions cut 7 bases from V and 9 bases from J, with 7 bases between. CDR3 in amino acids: CATIRVEQFF. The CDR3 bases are TGTGCCACCATACGGGTTGAGCAGTTCTTC. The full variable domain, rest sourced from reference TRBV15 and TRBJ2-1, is DAMVIQNPRYQVTQFGKPVTLSCSQTLNHNVMYWYQQKSSQAPKLLFHYYDKDFNNEADTPDNFQSRRPNTSFCFLDIRSPGLGDTAMYLCATIRVEQFFGPGTRLTVL.

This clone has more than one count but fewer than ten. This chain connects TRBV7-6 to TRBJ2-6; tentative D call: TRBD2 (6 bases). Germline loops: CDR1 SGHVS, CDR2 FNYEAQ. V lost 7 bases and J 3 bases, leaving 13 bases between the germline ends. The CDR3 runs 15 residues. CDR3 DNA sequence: TGTGCCAGCACCCTTTCAGCGGGTGGGGCCAACGTCCTGACTTTC. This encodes CASTLSAGGANVLTF.

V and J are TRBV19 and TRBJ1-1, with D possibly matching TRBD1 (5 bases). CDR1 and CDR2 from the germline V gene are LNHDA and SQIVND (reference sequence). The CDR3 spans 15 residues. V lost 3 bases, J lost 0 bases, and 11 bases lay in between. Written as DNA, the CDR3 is TGTGCCAGTAGTATTAGTTGGGGGGTGAACACTGAAGCTTTCTTT. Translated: CASSISWGVNTEAFF.

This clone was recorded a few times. Written as DNA, the CDR3 is TGTGCCAGTGGATTACCGGGACAGGGGGGTGGCTACACCTTC. Protein sequence: CASGLPGQGGGYTF. V gene TRBV19 combines with J gene TRBJ1-2; 11 nucleotides agree with TRBD1. Germline V gives CDR1 LNHDA, CDR2 SQIVND (reference sequence). The junction had 9 bases not matched to a gene; V was cut back by 8 bases and J by 7 bases. This CDR3 spans 14 amino acids.

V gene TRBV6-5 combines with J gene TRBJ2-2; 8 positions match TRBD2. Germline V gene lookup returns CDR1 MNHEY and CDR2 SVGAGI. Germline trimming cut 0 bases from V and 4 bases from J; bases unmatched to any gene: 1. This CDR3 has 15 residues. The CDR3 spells CASSYSGRVTGELFF. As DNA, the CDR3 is TGTGCCAGCAGTTACTCCGGGAGGGTCACCGGGGAGCTGTTTTTT.